This T cell receptor beta chain came from a study of cytomegalovirus exposure and HLA in healthy donors. Findings of the study overall: Association of 17,000 or so TCR beta sequences with HLA alleles was found at 0.05 false discovery rate in a later analysis.

Remarks on this clone: The antigen remains undetermined.

The primer mix had 60 Vbeta and 13 Jbeta primers. Authors' processing steps: Later reanalysis found 70 million to 95 million unique TCR beta chains, approximately 11 million of them shared. Here immunoSEQ multiplex PCR was the method, and the copy in TCRdb shows in-frame clones only, minus some. V, J and clone size derive from that table, while D and trimming were established from the DNA sequence. Among around 130,000 clones listed, 80% to 90% were seen once. V was cut by 4 bases and J by 5 bases, with 12 bases left in between. CDR3 size: 14 residues. Germline V gene lookup returns CDR1 SGDLS and CDR2 YYNGEE.

The V call is TRBV9, the J call TRBJ1-4; no reliable D call. Sequencing used PBMCs. This sequence was found in a male donor in good health and CMV-seropositive. The CDR3 sequence: CASSPQMRNEKLFF. DNA of the CDR3: TGTGCCAGCAGCCCCCAGATGAGGAATGAAAAACTGTTTTTT.